Shown below are 20 T cell receptor beta chains from a single sample sequenced in a study of CD8+CD57+ T cells in acquired aplastic anemia. CDR3 and TCR beta VDJ profiling relied on a genomic DNA template. TCRdb processed the reads anew with MiXCR; each CDR3 protein has one entry. Among about 81,000 distinct CDR3 sequences, about half were seen once, and the ten largest hold 65% to 80%. The sample consisted of sorted CD4+, CD8+, or CD8+CD57+ T cells (not recorded which) from PBMCs. The receptor source for this set is a human donor in good health, serving as a control.

This clonotype has at least ten counts. The chain links TRBV11-2 to TRBJ2-6; D is ambiguous. Trimming pared 5 bases from V and 0 bases from J, leaving 8 bases between. The germline CDR1 and CDR2 sequences are SGHAT and FQNNGV. The CDR3 runs to 15 residues. Written as DNA, the CDR3 is TGTGCCAGCAGCCTGATTCACTCTGGGGCCAACGTCCTGACTTTC. Residues: CASSLIHSGANVLTF.

This chain links TRBV7-6 with TRBJ1-3; D is perhaps TRBD1 (5 bases). V was trimmed by 0 bases and J by 0 bases, leaving 9 bases between them. The CDR3 has 16 residues. The germline V gene encodes CDR1 SGHVS and CDR2 FNYEAQ. The CDR3 DNA is TGTGCCAGCAGCTTAGCGGGGGGGAGCTCTGGAAACACCATATATTTT. Protein sequence: CASSLAGGSSGNTIYF.

This clonotype has more than one count but fewer than ten. The V gene is TRBV9, the J gene TRBJ2-7, with 7 bases matching TRBD2. CDR1 is SGDLS, CDR2 YYNGEE, per germline. This CDR3 is 14 amino acids long. The V gene end was trimmed by 0 bases and the J gene end by 2 bases; junction bases not matched to a gene: 2. The CDR3 loop is CASSVGGGTYEQYF. The CDR3 region has the DNA TGTGCCAGCAGCGTAGGGGGGGGTACCTACGAGCAGTACTTC.

The chain couples TRBV15 to TRBJ2-3; D perhaps matches TRBD1 (6 bases). CDR3 length equals 14 residues. Germline CDR1 LNHNV, CDR2 YYDKDF (reference sequence). The V end lost 4 bases, the J end lost 0 bases, and 8 bases lay between the germline ends. CDR3 sequence: CATSIGQSTDTQYF. The CDR3 DNA is TGTGCCACCAGCATAGGACAGAGCACAGATACGCAGTATTTT.

On this clonotype: A read error is possible here, since a much larger clone lies one base away. V gene TRBV6-1 combines with J gene TRBJ1-6; no clear D. CDR3 length: 14 amino acids. Germline V gene lookup returns CDR1 MNHNS and CDR2 SASEGT. For the CDR3, the DNA is TGTGACAGCAGCTCGGGCTCCTATAATTCACCCCTCCACTTT. It specifies CDSSSGSYNSPLHF.

Many counts were recorded for this clonotype. This sequence joins TRBV2 and TRBJ1-4; the D gene is possibly TRBD1 (5 bases). This CDR3 spans 13 amino acids. The germline V gene has CDR1 SNHLY and CDR2 FYNNEI. Between the trimmed V and J ends, which lost 10 bases and 4 bases, there was a span of 13 bases. In nucleotides, the CDR3 is TGTGCCATTAGCCGGGGCTTTAATGAAAAACTGTTTTTT. This translates into CAISRGFNEKLFF.

This clonotype showed up many times. The chain combines TRBV9 with TRBJ1-6, with 8 bases matching TRBD1. The CDR3 is 12 amino acids. The germline V gene encodes CDR1 SGDLS and CDR2 YYNGEE. The trim removed 6 bases at V and 10 bases at J, leaving 3 bases unmatched. CDR3 loop: CASTSGGSPLHF. The CDR3 bases are TGTGCCAGCACCTCAGGGGGCTCACCCCTCCACTTT.

Regarding this clonotype: Given the absence of the conserved phenylalanine or tryptophan at the CDR3 end, a read error is likely. The DNA is omitted, as the CDR3 cannot be located on it reliably, and the CDR3 follows TCRdb's listing. V usage is TRBV9 and J usage is TRBJ1-2; TRBD1, as called in the table, went unchecked against the DNA. The CDR3 contains 13 residues when both ends are counted. The V gene's germline CDR1 is SGDLS and CDR2 YYNGEE. CDR3 amino acids: CASSAGGQGISTI.

As for this clonotype: The conserved final phenylalanine or tryptophan is absent from the CDR3, which likely points to a read error. The V call is TRBV25-1, the J call TRBJ2-3, with D hard to call. V lost 6 bases and J lost 0, with 16 bases in between. In germline, CDR1 is MGHDK, CDR2 SYGVNS. The CDR3 loop spans 16 amino acids. The CDR3 loop is CASSSPSSSSTDTQYL. Here the CDR3 DNA reads TGTGCCAGCAGCTCCCCATCTTCTTCTAGCACAGATACGCAGTATCTT.

This chain joins TRBV15 and TRBJ2-7; TRBD1 or TRBD2 may be the D gene (5 bases each). Deletions cut 3 bases from V and 1 base from J, with 10 bases between. This CDR3 spans 14 amino acids. Germline loops: CDR1 LNHNV, CDR2 YYDKDF (reference sequence). The CDR3 loop reads CATSRGDGSYEQYF. CDR3 nucleotides: TGTGCCACCAGCAGGGGGGACGGTTCCTACGAGCAGTACTTC.

V usage is TRBV5-8 and J usage is TRBJ2-5; TRBD2 matches 7 bases. The CDR3 contains 14 residues. V lost 7 bases to trimming and J lost 4 bases; unmatched junction nucleotides: 10. Germline V gives CDR1 SGHTS, CDR2 YDEGEE. CDR3 nucleotide sequence: TGTGCCAGCGGGATTGGGGCGGGAGCAGAGACCCAGTACTTC. This encodes CASGIGAGAETQYF. Filled out from reference TRBV5-8 and TRBJ2-5, the complete variable domain reads EAGVTQSPTHLIKTRGQQATLRCSPISGHTSVYWYQQALGLGLQFLLWYDEGEERNRGNFPPRFSGRQFPNYSSELNVNALELEDSALYLCASGIGAGAETQYFGPGTRLLVL.

This clonotype was seen at least ten times. The rearrangement joins TRBV20-1 to TRBJ1-1; tentatively, D is TRBD1 (6 bases). Germline values: CDR1 DFQATT, CDR2 SNEGSKA (reference sequence). The CDR3 is 15 amino acids. Trimming cost V 0 bases and J 1 base, with 12 bases left between them. The CDR3 DNA sequence: TGCAGTGCTAGAGATCCCCGGACAGAGAACACTGAAGCTTTCTTT. Its translation is CSARDPRTENTEAFF.

The V and J genes are TRBV2 and TRBJ2-7; D gene uncertain. Between the trimmed V and J ends, which lost 3 bases and 2 bases, there was a span of 2 bases. This CDR3 comprises 11 residues. CDR1 is SNHLY and CDR2 is FYNNEI in the germline V gene. The DNA for the CDR3 is TGTGCCAGCAGTGAGACCTACGAGCAGTACGTC. Translated, it gives CASSETYEQYV.

In its sample, this clonotype was seen many times. This CDR3 reads CASSLVRGSHNSPLHF. CDR3 DNA sequence: TGTGCCAGCAGCTTAGTCAGGGGTAGCCATAATTCACCCCTCCACTTT. The V gene is TRBV13, the J gene TRBJ1-6, with D tentatively TRBD1 (6 bases). Germline CDR1 is PRHDT and CDR2 is FYEKMQ (reference sequence). CDR3 length: 16 amino acids. V was shortened by 1 base and J by 5 bases, with 12 bases between the two germline ends.

The chain combines TRBV29-1 with TRBJ2-7; 9 bases fit TRBD1. CDR3 length equals 16 residues. After removal of 3 bases from V and 2 bases from J, the junction contained 11 bases not matched to a gene. The germline CDR1 and CDR2 sequences are SQVTM and ANQGSEA. CDR3 DNA: TGCAGCGTTGAGACGGACAGGGGAGTTCAGACCTACGAGCAGTACTTC. Translated: CSVETDRGVQTYEQYF.

In the case of this clonotype: A clone one base away is much larger, so this may be a read error. In this CDR3 the conserved last residue, phenylalanine or tryptophan, is missing, so a read error is likely. The J gene is TRBJ2-1, the V gene TRBV9; no clear D gene. This CDR3 region has 15 residues. Germline CDR1 SGDLS, CDR2 YYNGEE. V shed 0 bases and J shed 3 bases, with 10 bases lying between them. The CDR3 coding sequence is TGTGCCAGCAGCGTAGTGGTCGACGACTACAATGAGCAGTTCCTC. Translation gives CASSVVVDDYNEQFL.

This clonotype was counted many times. V is TRBV25-1 and J is TRBJ2-3; D is undetermined. Trimming left V 3 bases short and J 4 bases short, with 11 bases between. The CDR3 spans 14 residues. The germline V gene has CDR1 MGHDK and CDR2 SYGVNS. CDR3 amino acids: CASSELESADTQYF. The CDR3 coding sequence is TGTGCCAGCAGTGAGCTAGAATCTGCAGATACGCAGTATTTT.

The chain is built from TRBV12-3 or TRBV12-4 and TRBJ1-1; D uncertain. The CDR3 is made up of 14 amino acids. The V end was cut by 1 base, the J end by 1 base, with 7 bases between. As DNA, the CDR3 is TGTGCCAGCAGTTTAGGGTACTCGAACACTGAAGCTTTCTTT. It encodes CASSLGYSNTEAFF.

This clonotype was counted a few times. The CDR3 sequence is CAWGTVGYNEQFF. In DNA, the CDR3 is TGTGCCTGGGGGACAGTGGGTTACAATGAGCAGTTCTTC. V is TRBV24-1 and J is TRBJ2-1; 7 bases agree with TRBD1. The CDR3 covers 13 residues. CDR1 and CDR2 from the germline V gene are KGHDR and SFDVKD. V dropped 12 bases and J dropped 4; count of bases not matched to a gene: 8.

This clonotype has ten or more counts. CDR3 coding DNA: TGTGCCAGCAGTGATGATGGGGGAAGTTACAATGAGCAGTTCTTC. It specifies CASSDDGGSYNEQFF. The rearrangement links TRBV2 to TRBJ2-1; D is tentatively TRBD1 or TRBD2 (5 bases each). V dropped 3 bases and J dropped 4 bases, with 13 bases sitting between them. Germline V CDR1 and CDR2: SNHLY, FYNNEI. CDR3 length: 15 amino acids.